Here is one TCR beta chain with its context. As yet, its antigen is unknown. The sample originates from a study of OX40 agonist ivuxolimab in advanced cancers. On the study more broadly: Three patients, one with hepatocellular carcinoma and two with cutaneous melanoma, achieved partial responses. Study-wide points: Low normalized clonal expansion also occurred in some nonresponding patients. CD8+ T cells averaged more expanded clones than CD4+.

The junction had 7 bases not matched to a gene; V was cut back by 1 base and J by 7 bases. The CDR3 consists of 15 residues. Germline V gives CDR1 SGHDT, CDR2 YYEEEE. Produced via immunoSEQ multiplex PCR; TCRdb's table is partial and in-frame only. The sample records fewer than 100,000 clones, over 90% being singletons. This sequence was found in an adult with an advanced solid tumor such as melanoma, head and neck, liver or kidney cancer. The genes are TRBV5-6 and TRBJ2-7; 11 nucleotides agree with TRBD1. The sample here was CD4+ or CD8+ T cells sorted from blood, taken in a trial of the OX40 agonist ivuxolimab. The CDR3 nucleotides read TGTGCCAGCAGCTTGCTAAGGACAGGGGGCCGGGAGCAGTACTTC. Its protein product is CASSLLRTGGREQYF.